The 30 T cell receptor beta chains reported below all come from one sample, sequenced in a study of response to subunit inactivated influenza vaccine. TCRdb redid the calling of the RT-PCR reads with MiXCR, one entry per CDR3 protein. The sample has around 580,000 distinct CDR3 sequences, 12% to 15% seen once. The sample consisted of PBMCs from blood, taken approximately 12 days after vaccination. Source of these receptors: a man aged 45-65 years who received an inactivated influenza vaccine.

This clonotype was found a few times. This chain connects TRBV7-2 to TRBJ2-5, with D maybe TRBD1 (5 bases). The germline V and J ends were trimmed by 1 base and 7 bases, with 13 bases remaining between them. The CDR3 is 14 amino acids. Germline assignment: CDR1 SGHTA and CDR2 FQGNSA. In DNA form, the CDR3 reads TGTGCCAGCAGCTTAGGGGGCCTCGAGCGGACCCAGTACTTC. This translates into CASSLGGLERTQYF.

V gene TRBV28 combines with J gene TRBJ2-1; D remains unclear. The CDR3 loop spans 14 amino acids. Trimming left V 7 bases short and J 3 bases short, with 13 bases between. Germline lookup yields CDR1 MDHEN and CDR2 SYDVKM. The CDR3 nucleotides read TGTGCCAGCAATACCCGTGGAGTCTACAATGAGCAGTTCTTC. Protein sequence: CASNTRGVYNEQFF.

This clonotype has a handful of counts. The V and J genes are TRBV20-1 and TRBJ2-5; 7 bases fit TRBD2. Losses at the gene ends were 2 bases for V and 4 bases for J; bases not matched to a gene: 10. CDR1 DFQATT and CDR2 SNEGSKA come from the germline V gene (reference sequence). The CDR3 is made up of 15 amino acids. The CDR3 region is CSARPYRAGPETQYF. For the CDR3, the DNA is TGCAGTGCTAGACCTTATAGAGCGGGACCAGAGACCCAGTACTTC.

This clonotype appeared a few times. This chain connects TRBV7-8 to TRBJ2-7, with 9 bases fitting TRBD1. With 5 bases clipped from V and 2 bases from J, the junction kept 13 bases outside the gene matches. This CDR3 is built from 17 residues. Germline V lookup: CDR1 SGHVS, CDR2 FQNEAQ. CDR3: CASSPPGTGLGTYEQYF. The CDR3 nucleotides are TGTGCCAGCAGCCCACCCGGGACAGGGTTAGGAACCTACGAGCAGTACTTC.

This clonotype came up a few times. The chain employs TRBV11-2 and TRBJ2-5; 11 bases match TRBD2. CDR3 length: 16 residues. J gave up 4 bases and V 5 bases, and 9 bases lay outside the gene matches. The germline V gene has CDR1 SGHAT and CDR2 FQNNGV. CDR3 in DNA: TGTGCCAGCAGCCTTAGCGGGGGGGCCGTATCAGAGACCCAGTACTTC. Translation: CASSLSGGAVSETQYF.

This clonotype has a handful of counts. This chain joins TRBV21-1 and TRBJ2-7; TRBD1 is the table's D call and was not checked against the DNA. TRBV21-1 is reported as a pseudogene. The CDR3 spans 16 residues. The chain's CDR3 is CASSPRSGQSPSEQYF. The CDR3, as DNA: TGTGCCAGCAGCCCACGTTCGGGACAGTCCCCTTCCGAGCAGTACTTC.

This clonotype was counted between two and nine times. This chain connects TRBV7-2 to TRBJ1-6; tentative D call: TRBD1 (5 bases). The CDR3 is 13 residues long. V lost 5 bases, J lost 7 bases, and 9 bases lay in between. Germline assignment: CDR1 SGHTA and CDR2 FQGNSA. DNA of the CDR3: TGTGCCAGCAGCCCGACAGCCAATTCACCCCTCCACTTT. Protein: CASSPTANSPLHF.

CDR3 loop: CASSEGTYTQYF. The CDR3 DNA sequence: TGTGCCAGCAGTGAGGGAACCTATACGCAGTATTTT. The chain couples TRBV2 to TRBJ2-3; D uncertain. Per germline, CDR1 SNHLY and CDR2 FYNNEI. The CDR3 length is 12 residues. V was shortened by 3 bases and J by 7 bases, with 8 bases between the two germline ends.

This clonotype occurred a few times. This rearrangement joins TRBV12-3 or TRBV12-4 to TRBJ2-7; 7 nucleotides match TRBD1. There are 14 residues in the CDR3. V lost 2 bases, J lost 6 bases, and 7 bases stayed unmatched. In DNA form, the CDR3 reads TGTGCCAGCAGTTTAATGGGACAGTCTACCGAGCAGTACTTC. This codes for CASSLMGQSTEQYF.

The rearrangement uses TRBV7-9 and TRBJ1-4, with 7 bases identical to TRBD1. V trimming: 3 bases; J trimming: 5 bases; junction bases outside the gene matches: 6. Germline values: CDR1 SEHNR, CDR2 FQNEAQ (reference sequence). CDR3 length: 15 residues. Written as DNA, the CDR3 is TGTGCCAGCAGCTTGAGACAGGGTATAAATGAAAAACTGTTTTTT. This sequence encodes CASSLRQGINEKLFF.

This clonotype was detected only a few times. V is TRBV6-1 and J is TRBJ2-7, with D possibly TRBD1 on 5 matching bases. The V end lost 3 bases, the J end lost 1 base, and 10 bases lay between the germline ends. The CDR3 is 14 residues long. Germline CDR1 and CDR2: MNHNS and SASEGT. CDR3: CASSDAGLSYEQYF. The CDR3 region has the DNA TGTGCCAGCAGTGACGCAGGGCTGTCCTACGAGCAGTACTTC.

The J gene is TRBJ1-1, the V gene TRBV18, with D possibly TRBD1 on 5 matching bases. The CDR3 extends over 13 amino acids. Germline values: CDR1 KGHSH, CDR2 LQKENI. V was cut by 4 bases and J by 5 bases, with 11 bases left in between. In DNA form, the CDR3 reads TGTGCCAGCTCACGGGTTCCAGGGACTGAAGCTTTCTTT. Translation gives CASSRVPGTEAFF.

This clonotype was counted a few times. V usage is TRBV5-1 and J usage is TRBJ1-2; D is uncertain. The germline gives CDR1 SGHRS, CDR2 YFSETQ. V lost 0 bases to trimming and J lost 0 bases, with 21 bases between them. The CDR3 is 19 amino acids. The CDR3 sequence is CASSLVGGGLTAANYGYTF. In DNA form, the CDR3 reads TGCGCCAGCAGCTTGGTCGGCGGCGGCTTGACTGCAGCTAACTATGGCTACACCTTC. The entire variable domain, with the rest obtained from reference TRBV5-1 and TRBJ1-2, is as follows: KAGVTQTPRYLIKTRGQQVTLSCSPISGHRSVSWYQQTPGQGLQFLFEYFSETQRNKGNFPGRFSGRQFSNSRSEMNVSTLELGDSALYLCASSLVGGGLTAANYGYTFGSGTRLTVV.

The CDR3 sequence is CASSLAKLAVQYF. The CDR3 coding sequence is TGTGCCAGCAGTTTAGCGAAACTAGCGGTTCAGTACTTC. This chain links TRBV12-3 or TRBV12-4 with TRBJ2-4; 8 bases match TRBD2. Losses at the gene ends were 0 bases for V and 11 bases for J; bases not matched to a gene: 3. The length of the CDR3 is 13 residues.

The chain couples TRBV7-2 to TRBJ2-3; tentatively, D is TRBD1 or TRBD2 (5 bases each). This CDR3 spans 15 amino acids. CDR1 is SGHTA and CDR2 is FQGNSA in the germline V gene. Deletions cut 5 bases from V and 3 bases from J, with 15 bases between. CDR3 coding DNA: TGTGCCAGCAGCCTTCCCGGGACCAGAACAGATACGCAGTATTTT. Protein: CASSLPGTRTDTQYF.

The chain joins TRBV7-9 to TRBJ2-1; 10 bases line up with TRBD2. The CDR3 contains 16 residues. The germline gives CDR1 SEHNR, CDR2 FQNEAQ (reference sequence). Trimming cost V 2 bases and J 0 bases; bases outside gene matches: 1. This chain's CDR3 is CASSLLAGVSYNEQFF. The CDR3 region has the DNA TGTGCCAGCAGCTTACTAGCGGGAGTCTCCTACAATGAGCAGTTCTTC.

This clonotype was seen a handful of times. The V call is TRBV20-1, the J call TRBJ2-7; no clear D. Trimming left V 0 bases short and J 2 bases short, with 8 bases between. The CDR3 consists of 13 residues. CDR1 and CDR2 (germline): DFQATT, SNEGSKA (reference sequence). CDR3 nucleotides: TGCAGTGCTAGAGATTCCCTGGCCTACGAGCAGTACTTC. It is translated as CSARDSLAYEQYF.

This clonotype has more than one count but fewer than ten. The rearrangement uses TRBV14 and TRBJ2-2; possibly TRBD1 or TRBD2 for D (6 bases each). CDR3 size: 16 residues. Germline assignment: CDR1 SGHDN and CDR2 FVKESK. Between the trimmed V and J ends, which lost 3 bases and 0 bases, there was a span of 11 bases. The CDR3 DNA reads as TGTGCCAGCAGCCACTGGGGGGCCGCGAACACCGGGGAGCTGTTTTTT. Its protein is CASSHWGAANTGELFF.

Comments on this clonotype: Given the absence of the conserved phenylalanine or tryptophan at the CDR3 end, a read error is likely. This chain links TRBV15 with TRBJ2-1, with D unclear. This CDR3 has 16 amino acids. From germline, CDR1 is LNHNV and CDR2 YYDKDF (reference sequence). Between the trimmed V and J ends, which lost 3 bases and 5 bases, there was a span of 17 bases. The CDR3 DNA is TGTGCCACCAGCAGTGGTTACCTTCAACTAAACAATGAGCAGTTCCTC. As protein: CATSSGYLQLNNEQFL.

This clonotype was seen more than once but under ten times. The V gene is TRBV9, the J gene TRBJ2-1; the D gene is possibly TRBD2 (5 bases). CDR1 is SGDLS and CDR2 is YYNGEE in the germline V gene. Trimming pared 2 bases from V and 6 bases from J, leaving 15 bases between. This CDR3 is 15 amino acids long. CDR3 sequence: CASSVGFEGGNEQFF. The CDR3 nucleotides are TGTGCCAGCAGCGTCGGGTTTGAAGGAGGCAATGAGCAGTTCTTC.

This clonotype was seen repeatedly, ten times or more. The chain combines TRBV6-1 with TRBJ2-5, with TRBD1 matching 7 bases. The CDR3 contains 14 residues. CDR1 is MNHNS, CDR2 SASEGT, per germline. Unmatched junction bases numbered 3, after V lost 3 bases and J lost 2 bases. Here the CDR3 reads CASSDWDSQETQYF. In nucleotides, the CDR3 is TGTGCCAGCAGTGATTGGGACAGTCAAGAGACCCAGTACTTC.

The chain uses TRBV10-3 and TRBJ1-6; D is perhaps TRBD1 (5 bases). Germline values: CDR1 ENHRY, CDR2 SYGVKD. V lost 4 bases and J lost 5, with 9 bases in between. The CDR3 runs to 14 residues. CDR3 sequence reads: CAISVGRDNSPLHF. The DNA for the CDR3 is TGTGCCATCAGTGTAGGCAGGGATAATTCACCCCTCCACTTT.

The CDR3 loop reads CASSGRQGATQYF. The CDR3 DNA reads TGTGCCAGCAGTGGTAGACAGGGGGCTACGCAGTATTTT. The genes are TRBV2 and TRBJ2-3, with 10 positions matching TRBD1. Trimming removed 4 bases from V and 8 bases from J; junction bases left unmatched: 3. Germline assignment: CDR1 SNHLY and CDR2 FYNNEI. The CDR3 sequence is 13 residues long.

A few counts support this clonotype. Here the CDR3 DNA reads TGTGCCAGCAGTTACGCGACTAGCGGTGATAGCACAGATACGCAGTATTTT. This gives the protein CASSYATSGDSTDTQYF. The chain joins TRBV6-2 or TRBV6-3 to TRBJ2-3, with 9 bases matching TRBD2. Germline CDR1 reads MNHEY; CDR2 reads SVGEGT. This CDR3 contains 17 residues. V gave up 2 bases and J gave up 0 bases; unmatched junction bases: 6.

The table lists this clonotype with many counts. DNA of the CDR3: TGCGCCAGCAGCCCCGGGACAGGGATTAACGAAGCTTTCTTT. Protein product: CASSPGTGINEAFF. This chain links TRBV5-1 with TRBJ1-1; 9 bases are shared with TRBD1. The germline V gene encodes CDR1 SGHRS and CDR2 YFSETQ. This CDR3 is 14 amino acids long. With 4 bases clipped from V and 8 bases from J, the junction kept 9 bases outside the gene matches.

The V gene is TRBV25-1, the J gene TRBJ2-1, with D hard to call. The CDR3 is 15 residues long. V lost 4 bases and J lost 0, with 10 bases in between. Germline CDR1 and CDR2: MGHDK and SYGVNS. In DNA, the CDR3 is TGTGCCAGCAGTGGGGGTCCTACCTCCTACAATGAGCAGTTCTTC. This codes for CASSGGPTSYNEQFF.

The chain carries TRBV5-1 and TRBJ2-2; D possibly corresponds to TRBD2 (7 bases). The germline CDR1 and CDR2 sequences are SGHRS and YFSETQ. There are 16 residues in the CDR3. Trimming pared 0 bases from V and 6 bases from J, leaving 15 bases between. The CDR3 DNA reads TGCGCCAGCAGCTTGGAGGGGGGGCGGTTCGCCGGGGAGCTGTTTTTT. Amino acid sequence: CASSLEGGRFAGELFF.

This clonotype was counted only a few times. One end of the junction is discordant with germline, which a read error may explain. The chain couples TRBV6-5 to TRBJ2-1, with 8 bases matching TRBD2. The CDR3 contains 14 residues. In germline, CDR1 is MNHEY, CDR2 SVGAGI. CDR3 residues: CASSYSKPTSGEVF. The CDR3 nucleotides read TGTGCCAGCAGTTACTCGAAGCCCACTAGCGGCGAGGTCTTC.

The sample holds a few counts of this clonotype. The rearrangement joins TRBV5-1 to TRBJ2-1; a weak D match, TRBD2 (5 bases). This CDR3 comprises 17 residues. V was pared by 6 bases and J by 0 bases, with 19 bases between. CDR1 and CDR2 from the germline V gene are SGHRS and YFSETQ. This CDR3 is CASIPGDTSSSYNEQFF. In DNA, the CDR3 is TGCGCCAGCATCCCGGGCGATACTAGTAGCTCCTACAATGAGCAGTTCTTC. Complete variable domain (other parts from reference TRBV5-1 and TRBJ2-1): KAGVTQTPRYLIKTRGQQVTLSCSPISGHRSVSWYQQTPGQGLQFLFEYFSETQRNKGNFPGRFSGRQFSNSRSEMNVSTLELGDSALYLCASIPGDTSSSYNEQFFGPGTRLTVL.

This clonotype was seen ten or more times. The J gene is TRBJ2-5, the V gene TRBV12-3 or TRBV12-4; no clear D. This CDR3 spans 13 amino acids. V was pared by 5 bases and J by 7 bases, with 14 bases between. CDR3 sequence reads: CASSQHDVGTQYF. Written as DNA, the CDR3 is TGTGCCAGCAGTCAACACGACGTTGGGACCCAGTACTTC.